Each of the 32 T cell receptor beta chains below was sequenced from the same sample in a study of shared clonotypes between healthy human individuals. Profiled with immunoSEQ multiplex PCR; TCRdb holds only in-frame clones, not every one. The table includes millions of clones, 85% to 95% detected once. The specimen was naive CD4+ T cells sorted from blood. Subset given: CD45RA+ positively selected. The receptors were gathered from a man aged 18 to 29 in good health.

V usage is TRBV30 and J usage is TRBJ1-2; perhaps TRBD1 as D (5 bases). V was clipped by 1 base and J by 4 bases, with 13 bases between them. Germline assignment: CDR1 GTSNPN and CDR2 SVGIG (reference sequence). The CDR3 has 14 amino acids. DNA for the CDR3: TGTGCCTGGAGTGGGAAAGGGACGGGCTATGGCTACACCTTC. As protein: CAWSGKGTGYGYTF.

The chain uses TRBV20-1 and TRBJ2-1, with a weak D call TRBD2 (6 bases). The germline V gene has CDR1 DFQATT and CDR2 SNEGSKA (reference sequence). The CDR3 has 11 amino acids. V shed 6 bases and J shed 7 bases, with 10 bases lying between them. CDR3 residues: CSAASVNEQFF. The CDR3 nucleotides are TGCAGTGCAGCTAGCGTGAATGAGCAGTTCTTC.

In regard to this clone: One end of the junction fails to match germline, which may point to a read error. The V call is TRBV7-7, the J call TRBJ2-3; D is possibly TRBD2 (5 bases). From germline, CDR1 is SSHAT and CDR2 FNYEAQ (reference sequence). The CDR3 has 15 residues. CDR3 protein: CASSQLGTSTDTQYF. The CDR3 coding sequence is TGTGCTAGCAGCCAACTAGGAACTAGCACAGATACGCAGTATTTT.

Concerning this clone itself: The identical CDR3 is also encoded by other nucleotide sequences in the sample. V is TRBV10-3 and J is TRBJ2-7, with TRBD1 identical over 9 bases. Germline values: CDR1 ENHRY, CDR2 SYGVKD. The trim removed 0 bases at V and 1 base at J, leaving 4 bases unmatched. The CDR3 consists of 16 residues. CDR3 sequence: CAISESGGTGSYEQYF. CDR3 DNA sequence: TGTGCCATCAGTGAGTCGGGCGGGACAGGGTCCTACGAGCAGTACTTC.

The gene calls are TRBV4-1 and TRBJ2-2; tentative D call: TRBD2 (5 bases). V lost 4 bases and J lost 8, with 20 bases in between. The CDR3 runs to 16 residues. The germline V gene encodes CDR1 MGHRA and CDR2 YSYEKL. CDR3 in amino acids: CASSPPGSGIQGELFF. The CDR3 nucleotides are TGCGCCAGCAGCCCCCCCGGATCGGGGATTCAGGGGGAGCTGTTTTTT.

This sequence joins TRBV5-5 and TRBJ1-4; D is ambiguous. Looked up from germline, CDR1 is SGHKS and CDR2 is YYEKEE (reference sequence). V was shortened by 2 bases and J by 5 bases, with 4 bases between the two germline ends. The CDR3 totals 12 residues. Here the CDR3 DNA reads TGTGCCAGCAGCTTCCCCAATGAAAAACTGTTTTTT. This gives the protein CASSFPNEKLFF.

About this clone itself: Additional DNA sequences in this sample encode the identical CDR3. The chain recombines TRBV9 with TRBJ2-7; tentatively, D is TRBD1 (5 bases). Germline CDR1 and CDR2: SGDLS and YYNGEE. The CDR3 runs to 14 residues. Trimming shortened V by 1 base and J by 0 bases, and 8 bases separated the two germline ends. The CDR3 loop reads CASSVQGSSYEQYF. The CDR3 nucleotides read TGTGCCAGCAGCGTACAGGGAAGCTCCTACGAGCAGTACTTC.

This chain uses TRBV11-1 with TRBJ2-3; TRBD1 matches at 9 bases. Germline CDR1 SGHAT, CDR2 FQDESV (reference sequence). The CDR3 covers 15 residues. With V trimmed by 7 bases and J by 4 bases, 9 bases remained unmatched. This CDR3 is CASNLQGAAADTQYF. The CDR3 DNA reads TGTGCCAGCAACCTACAGGGGGCAGCGGCAGATACGCAGTATTTT.

The chain couples TRBV29-1 to TRBJ2-7, with TRBD2 matching over 10 bases. The germline CDR1 and CDR2 sequences are SQVTM and ANQGSEA. J was trimmed by 2 bases and V by 7 bases; bases with no gene match: 11. The CDR3 covers 15 residues. CDR3 sequence (DNA): TGCAGCGCCATGGGGAGCGGGAGGGCAGCCTACGAGCAGTACTTC. As protein: CSAMGSGRAAYEQYF.

The gene calls are TRBV18 and TRBJ2-6; no reliable D call. Deletions cut 6 bases from V and 0 bases from J, with 9 bases between. There are 15 residues in the CDR3. CDR1 is KGHSH and CDR2 is LQKENI in the germline V gene. CDR3 amino acids: CASSSQHSGANVLTF. CDR3 DNA: TGTGCCAGCTCTTCCCAGCACTCTGGGGCCAACGTCCTGACTTTC.

The chain uses TRBV9 and TRBJ2-7; D is unclear. V lost 0 bases and J lost 2, with 9 bases in between. Per germline, CDR1 SGDLS and CDR2 YYNGEE. CDR3 length equals 14 residues. The CDR3 region has the DNA TGTGCCAGCAGCGTAGATCCCAGAACCTACGAGCAGTACTTC. It codes for CASSVDPRTYEQYF.

Only one count was recorded for this clone. This chain connects TRBV5-4 to TRBJ2-1, with TRBD2 as a possible D gene (6 bases). The germline CDR1 and CDR2 sequences are SGHNT and YYREEE (reference sequence). Trimming shortened V by 0 bases and J by 5 bases, and 12 bases separated the two germline ends. The CDR3 contains 15 residues. Written as DNA, the CDR3 is TGTGCCAGCAGCTTGGGGGGGGAGTCGCACAATGAGCAGTTCTTC. This gives the protein CASSLGGESHNEQFF.

The chain is built from TRBV12-5 and TRBJ2-5, with 8 bases aligning to TRBD2. CDR3 length: 15 amino acids. Germline V gene data show CDR1 as LGHNT and CDR2 as FRNRAP. With 4 bases clipped from V and 2 bases from J, the junction kept 6 bases outside the gene matches. CDR3 nucleotides: TGTGCTAGTGGTTGGCTCGGGACTAGGCAAGAGACCCAGTACTTC. Translated: CASGWLGTRQETQYF.

V is TRBV30 and J is TRBJ2-3; no firm D call. The CDR3 is made up of 14 amino acids. The V gene's germline CDR1 is GTSNPN and CDR2 SVGIG (reference sequence). Trimming took 0 bases from V and 4 from J, leaving 11 bases between them. The CDR3 spells CAWSVGLAPDTQYF. DNA of the CDR3: TGTGCCTGGAGTGTGGGGTTAGCCCCAGATACGCAGTATTTT.

The rearrangement uses TRBV6-5 and TRBJ1-1; unclear D gene. With 7 bases removed from V and 4 bases from J, the gap between germline ends came to 13 bases. In germline, CDR1 is MNHEY, CDR2 SVGAGI. CDR3 length: 13 residues. The CDR3 DNA follows: TGTGCCAGCAACCGAAGACTCGGCACTGAAGCTTTCTTT. This sequence encodes CASNRRLGTEAFF.

This rearrangement joins TRBV6-1 to TRBJ1-2; D remains unclear. The CDR3 has 13 residues. The germline gives CDR1 MNHNS, CDR2 SASEGT. V was cut by 2 bases and J by 5 bases, with 9 bases left in between. CDR3 bases: TGTGCCAGCAGTGAAAGCATCTCGTATGGCTACACCTTC. Translated, it gives CASSESISYGYTF.

This chain connects TRBV7-9 to TRBJ2-5; D not resolved. The germline CDR1 and CDR2 sequences are SEHNR and FQNEAQ (reference sequence). V gave up 1 base and J gave up 0 bases, with 9 bases separating them. The CDR3 covers 15 residues. As DNA, the CDR3 is TGTGCCAGCAGCTTAGTATCATGGTACCAAGAGACCCAGTACTTC. Protein product: CASSLVSWYQETQYF.

The count of this clone is one. The chain employs TRBV6-5 and TRBJ2-1, with a weak D call TRBD1 (6 bases). The CDR3 spans 15 residues. Per germline, CDR1 MNHEY and CDR2 SVGAGI. V was cut by 2 bases and J by 5 bases, with 13 bases left in between. The CDR3 is CASSYRWGPNNEQFF. The CDR3 DNA follows: TGTGCCAGCAGTTACAGGTGGGGGCCGAACAATGAGCAGTTCTTC.

This chain uses TRBV15 with TRBJ1-5, with a weak D call TRBD1 (5 bases). CDR3 length equals 16 residues. The V and J ends lost 0 bases and 0 bases respectively, with 9 bases between them. CDR1 and CDR2 from the germline V gene are LNHNV and YYDKDF (reference sequence). In DNA, the CDR3 is TGTGCCACCAGCAGAGATTCAGGGAATAGCAATCAGCCCCAGCATTTT. This encodes CATSRDSGNSNQPQHF.

The gene calls are TRBV5-1 and TRBJ2-7; tentatively, D is TRBD2 (5 bases). CDR1 is SGHRS and CDR2 is YFSETQ in the germline V gene. The CDR3 is 13 amino acids. V was trimmed by 4 bases and J by 0 bases, leaving 8 bases between them. CDR3: CASSQTNSYEQYF. In DNA form, the CDR3 reads TGCGCCAGCAGCCAGACTAACTCCTACGAGCAGTACTTC.

The chain joins TRBV15 to TRBJ2-1; D unclear. CDR3 size: 17 residues. Germline-derived CDR1 and CDR2 are LNHNV and YYDKDF (reference sequence). V lost 1 base to trimming and J lost 4 bases, with 17 bases between them. DNA for the CDR3: TGTGCCACCAGCAGAGCCGTGGGCGTCGGTGGGTACAATGAGCAGTTCTTC. Translated: CATSRAVGVGGYNEQFF.

The CDR3: CASSALRGGGKRTQYF. The DNA of the CDR3 is TGTGCCAGTAGCGCGCTCCGTGGGGGGGGAAAACGGACCCAGTACTTC. J is TRBJ2-5 and V is TRBV19; 7 bases map to TRBD2. Trimming at V came to 6 bases and at J to 7 bases, leaving 17 bases not matched to a gene. The CDR3 contains 16 residues. Germline CDR1 is LNHDA and CDR2 is SQIVND (reference sequence). Full variable domain (missing parts from reference TRBV19 and TRBJ2-5): DGGITQSPKYLFRKEGQNVTLSCEQNLNHDAMYWYRQDPGQGLRLIYYSQIVNDFQKGDIAEGYSVSREKKESFPLTVTSAQKNPTAFYLCASSALRGGGKRTQYFGPGTRLLVL.

This clone was found once. The J gene is TRBJ2-1, the V gene TRBV2, with TRBD2 matching 8 bases. Germline assignment: CDR1 SNHLY and CDR2 FYNNEI. V trimming: 7 bases; J trimming: 4 bases; junction bases outside the gene matches: 6. The CDR3 length is 14 residues. The CDR3 coding sequence is TGTGCCAGCATGAAAGCGGGGGCTTACAATGAGCAGTTCTTC. It codes for CASMKAGAYNEQFF.

The CDR3 reads CASSYGNTGELFF. The DNA for the CDR3 is TGTGCCAGCAGTTATGGGAACACCGGGGAGCTGTTTTTT. The chain couples TRBV28 to TRBJ2-2; D unclear. V lost 4 bases and J lost 1, with 4 bases in between. Per the germline V gene, CDR1 is MDHEN and CDR2 is SYDVKM. There are 13 residues in the CDR3.

The sample holds one count of this clone. The rearrangement uses TRBV7-9 and TRBJ2-5, with D possibly TRBD2 on 6 matching bases. V was trimmed by 3 bases and J by 5 bases, leaving 16 bases between them. The CDR3 totals 15 residues. CDR1 is SEHNR, CDR2 FQNEAQ, per germline (reference sequence). The CDR3 is CASSLGTLGGETQYF. In DNA, the CDR3 is TGTGCCAGCAGCTTGGGGACTCTGGGTGGTGAGACCCAGTACTTC.

The sample holds one count of this clone. The rearrangement joins TRBV5-4 to TRBJ2-5; a weak D match, TRBD1 (5 bases). Judging by the DNA end, TRBJ2-7 fits better; the J call may be wrong. The V gene's germline CDR1 is SGHNT and CDR2 YYREEE (reference sequence). The CDR3 runs to 13 residues. The CDR3 DNA reads as TGTGCCAGCAGCATCGACAGAGACTACGAGCAGTACTTC. It is translated as CASSIDRDYEQYF.

The chain couples TRBV6-5 to TRBJ1-5, with 8 bases that match TRBD1. Trimming took 6 bases from V and 4 from J; bases not matched to a gene: 5. The germline V gene encodes CDR1 MNHEY and CDR2 SVGAGI. The CDR3 covers 14 residues. The CDR3 region is CASRQQGANQPQHF. CDR3 nucleotides: TGTGCCAGCAGACAGCAGGGGGCGAATCAGCCCCAGCATTTT.

This CDR3 reads CASSLNRGLVGYTF. CDR3 coding DNA: TGTGCCAGCAGTTTGAACAGGGGGCTGGTTGGCTACACCTTC. V and J are TRBV28 and TRBJ1-2, with 9 bases aligning to TRBD1. The CDR3 covers 14 residues. J gave up 7 bases and V 3 bases, and 6 bases lay outside the gene matches. Per germline, CDR1 MDHEN and CDR2 SYDVKM.

This sequence joins TRBV6-5 and TRBJ2-7; 7 nucleotides match TRBD1. The CDR3 covers 14 residues. Germline V gene lookup returns CDR1 MNHEY and CDR2 SVGAGI. V gave up 7 bases and J gave up 0 bases; unmatched junction bases: 6. CDR3 sequence reads: CASTQGVGSYEQYF. In DNA form, the CDR3 reads TGTGCCAGCACCCAGGGGGTAGGCTCCTACGAGCAGTACTTC.

Points on this clone: This same CDR3 is encoded by further DNA sequences in the sample. The V gene is TRBV19, the J gene TRBJ2-7, with 7 bases fitting TRBD2. The germline CDR1 and CDR2 sequences are LNHDA and SQIVND (reference sequence). The length of the CDR3 is 14 residues. The J segment lost 0 bases and the V segment lost 4 bases, leaving 3 bases of the junction unmatched. In DNA, the CDR3 is TGTGCCAGTAGTAGGGGCGGGGGCTCCTACGAGCAGTACTTC. Amino acid sequence: CASSRGGGSYEQYF.

This chain uses TRBV7-2 with TRBJ1-1; D call uncertain. This CDR3 comprises 14 residues. The germline V gene encodes CDR1 SGHTA and CDR2 FQGNSA. The germline V and J ends were trimmed by 5 bases and 5 bases, with 15 bases remaining between them. CDR3 amino acids: CASSLNPVGTEAFF. CDR3 DNA: TGTGCCAGCAGCCTAAATCCAGTCGGGACTGAAGCTTTCTTT.

Concerning this clone: The sample carries other DNA sequences with the same CDR3. The V call is TRBV11-2, the J call TRBJ2-7; D call uncertain. The CDR3 loop spans 12 amino acids. In germline, CDR1 is SGHAT, CDR2 FQNNGV. V dropped 4 bases and J dropped 2 bases, with 6 bases sitting between them. The CDR3 sequence: CASSSTPYEQYF. The CDR3 DNA is TGTGCCAGCAGCTCGACACCCTACGAGCAGTACTTC.